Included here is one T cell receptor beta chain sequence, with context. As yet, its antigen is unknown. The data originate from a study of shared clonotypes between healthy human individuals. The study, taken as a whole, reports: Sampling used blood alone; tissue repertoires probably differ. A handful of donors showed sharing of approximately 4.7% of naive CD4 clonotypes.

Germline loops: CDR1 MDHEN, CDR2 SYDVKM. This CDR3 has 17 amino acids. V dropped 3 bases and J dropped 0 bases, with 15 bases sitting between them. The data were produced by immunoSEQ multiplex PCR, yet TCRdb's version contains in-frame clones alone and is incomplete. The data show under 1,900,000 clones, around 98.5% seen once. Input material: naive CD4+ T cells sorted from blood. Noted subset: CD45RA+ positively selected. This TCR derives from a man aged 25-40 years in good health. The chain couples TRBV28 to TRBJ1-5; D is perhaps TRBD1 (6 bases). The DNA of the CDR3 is TGTGCCAGCAGTTTTTTGGGGCAGGGGTTTAGCAATCAGCCCCAGCATTTT. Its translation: CASSFLGQGFSNQPQHF.